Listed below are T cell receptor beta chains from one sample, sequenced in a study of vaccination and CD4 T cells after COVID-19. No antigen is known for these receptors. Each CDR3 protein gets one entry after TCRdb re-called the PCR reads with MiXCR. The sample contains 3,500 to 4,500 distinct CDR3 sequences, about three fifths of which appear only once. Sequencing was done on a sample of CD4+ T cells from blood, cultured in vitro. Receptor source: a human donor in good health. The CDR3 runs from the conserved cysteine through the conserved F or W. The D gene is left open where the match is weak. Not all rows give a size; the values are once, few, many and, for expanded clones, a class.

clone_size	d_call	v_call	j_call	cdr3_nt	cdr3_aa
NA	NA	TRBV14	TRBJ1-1	TGTGCCAGCAGCCAAGACCCGTGGGGGCGGAACACTGAAGCTTTCTTT	CASSQDPWGRNTEAFF
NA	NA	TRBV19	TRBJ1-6	TGTGCCAGTAGTATCCCCCAGGATGGGACCAGGAATTCACCCCTCCACTTT	CASSIPQDGTRNSPLHF
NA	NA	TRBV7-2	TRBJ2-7	TGTGCCAGCAGCTTACGGGGGTCCTACGAGCAGTACTTC	CASSLRGSYEQYF
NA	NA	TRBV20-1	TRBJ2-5	TGCAGTGCCGCGGTCAGGTTCCAAGAGACCCAGTACTTC	CSAAVRFQETQYF
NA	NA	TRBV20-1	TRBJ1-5	TGCAGTGCTCGTACAGGGACCTATCAGCCCCAGCATTTT	CSARTGTYQPQHF
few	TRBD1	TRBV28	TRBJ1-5	TGTGCCAGCAATTTGAGAGCCAGGGGGCTTGATCAGCCCCAGCATTTT	CASNLRARGLDQPQHF
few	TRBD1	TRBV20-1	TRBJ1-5	TGCAGTGCTAGAGATTCTAAAGGGGGCTATCAGCCCCAGCATTTT	CSARDSKGGYQPQHF
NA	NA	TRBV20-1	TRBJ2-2	TGCAGTGCTGGGGTCTTCGGAAGGGAGCTGTTTTTT	CSAGVFGRELFF
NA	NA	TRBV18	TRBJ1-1	TGTGCCAGCTCACCCCTTGGGAAAGGGGAGAACACTGAAGCTTTCTTT	CASSPLGKGENTEAFF
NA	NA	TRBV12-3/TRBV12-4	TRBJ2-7	TGTGCCAGCAACGCCGAGGGACGATTAACCGAGCAGTACTTC	CASNAEGRLTEQYF
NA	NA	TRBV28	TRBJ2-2	TGTGCCAGCAGTTTGGGAAGGGGAGGCCCCGGGGAGCTGTTTTTT	CASSLGRGGPGELFF
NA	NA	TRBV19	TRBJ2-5	TGTGCCAGTAGTATACAGGGGATCCAAGAGACCCAGTACTTC	CASSIQGIQETQYF
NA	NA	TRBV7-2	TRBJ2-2	TGTGCCAGCAGCTTAGCGATCACCGGGGAGCTGTTTTTT	CASSLAITGELFF
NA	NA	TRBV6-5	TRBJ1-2	TGTGCCAACAGTTACTCCCCACCGATCTATGGCTACACCTTC	CANSYSPPIYGYTF
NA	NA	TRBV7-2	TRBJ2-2	TGTGCCAGCAGCTTCTCAAACACCGACACCGGGGAGCTGTTTTTT	CASSFSNTDTGELFF
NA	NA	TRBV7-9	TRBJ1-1	TGTGCCAGCAGCCCCGTGGGGGGGGCCGCTTTCTTT	CASSPVGGAAFF
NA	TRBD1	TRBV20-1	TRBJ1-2	TGCAGTGCTTTCCCGGGACAGGGGGTGCATGGCTACACCTTC	CSAFPGQGVHGYTF
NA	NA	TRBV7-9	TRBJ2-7	TGTGCCAGCACCTCAAAAGGGGTCCCCTTCTACGAGCAGTACTTC	CASTSKGVPFYEQYF
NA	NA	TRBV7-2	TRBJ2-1	TGTGCCAGCAACTTAGTACCCTTTAGCCCGTTCTTC	CASNLVPFSPFF
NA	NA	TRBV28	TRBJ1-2	TGTGCCAGCAGTTTTCTGACCTCGAGCGCGGGTGGCTACACCTTC	CASSFLTSSAGGYTF
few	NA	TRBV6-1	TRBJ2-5	TGTGCCAGCAGTGATACGGGAGAGGTGGAGACCCAGTACTTC	CASSDTGEVETQYF
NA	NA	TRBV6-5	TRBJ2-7	TGTGCCAGCAGTTACTCGGGACATGGACCCTACGAGCAGTACTTC	CASSYSGHGPYEQYF
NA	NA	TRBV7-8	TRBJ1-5	TGTGCCAGCAGCTTAGAGGTGGGCAGATTTAATCAGCCCCAGCATTTT	CASSLEVGRFNQPQHF
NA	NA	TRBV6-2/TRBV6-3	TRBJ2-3	TGTGCCAGCAGTTCCGAAAGGGACTTCACAGATACGCAGTATTTT	CASSSERDFTDTQYF
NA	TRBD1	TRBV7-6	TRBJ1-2	TGTGCCAGCAGCTTCCGGGACAGGGGGAACTATGGCTACACCTTC	CASSFRDRGNYGYTF
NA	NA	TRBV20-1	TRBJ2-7	TGCAGTGCTAGAGATCACAGGGCTTACGAGCAGTACTTC	CSARDHRAYEQYF
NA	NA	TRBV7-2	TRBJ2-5	TGTGCCAGCAGCTTGCGGCAAGAGACCCAGTACTTC	CASSLRQETQYF
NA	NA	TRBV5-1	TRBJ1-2	TGCGCCAGCAGCTCGGAGGGGAGCTATGGCTACACCTTC	CASSSEGSYGYTF
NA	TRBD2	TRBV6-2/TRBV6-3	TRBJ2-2	TGTGCCAGCAGATTAGCGGGGGCGAACACCGGGGAGCTGTTTTTT	CASRLAGANTGELFF
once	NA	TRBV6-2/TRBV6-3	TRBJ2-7	TGTGCCAGCGGGGACCCGCCTAGAGACGAGCAGTACTTC	CASGDPPRDEQYF
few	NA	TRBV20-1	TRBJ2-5	TGCAGTGCTACCGACTGGTTAGGGACCCAGTACTTC	CSATDWLGTQYF
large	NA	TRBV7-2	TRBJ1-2	TGTGCCAGCAGCTTAGTAGCAGAATCTAACTATGGCTACACCTTC	CASSLVAESNYGYTF
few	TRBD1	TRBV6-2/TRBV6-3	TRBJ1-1	TGTGCCAGCAGAAAACAGGGGGAGAACACTGAAGCTTTCTTT	CASRKQGENTEAFF
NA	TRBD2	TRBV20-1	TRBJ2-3	TGCAGTGCGGCGGGGGGCAGCACAGATACGCAGTATTTT	CSAAGGSTDTQYF
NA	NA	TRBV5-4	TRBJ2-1	TGTGCCAGCAGCTTGGCAGCGGAGGAGCAGTTCTTC	CASSLAAEEQFF
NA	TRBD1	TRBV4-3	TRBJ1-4	TGCGCCAGCAGCCAAGATTCGGCAGGGGGAATTAAACTGTTTTTT	CASSQDSAGGIKLFF
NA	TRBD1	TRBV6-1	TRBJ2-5	TGTGCCAGCGGGGACAGGTTCCAAGAGACCCAGTACTTC	CASGDRFQETQYF
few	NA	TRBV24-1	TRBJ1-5	TGTGCCACCAGTGATTTTGGGGGTACGCCCCAGCATTTT	CATSDFGGTPQHF
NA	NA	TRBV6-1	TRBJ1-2	TGTGCCAGCAGCGCGGGGCTCTATGGCTACACCTTC	CASSAGLYGYTF
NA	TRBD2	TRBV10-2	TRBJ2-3	TGCGCCAGCAGTGAAGGAGCGGGGGGCCCTATTCATACAGATACGCAGTATTTT	CASSEGAGGPIHTDTQYF
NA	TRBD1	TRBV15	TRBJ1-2	TGTGCCACCAGCAGAGTTCGTGGACAGGGTAGCGGCTACACCTTC	CATSRVRGQGSGYTF
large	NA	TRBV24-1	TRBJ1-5	TGTGCCACCAGTGCGGGATATAGCAATCAGCCCCAGCATTTT	CATSAGYSNQPQHF
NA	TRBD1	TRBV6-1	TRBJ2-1	TGTGCCAGTATGCCGGGACAGGGTATAAACTCGGTAAATGAGCAGTTCTTC	CASMPGQGINSVNEQFF
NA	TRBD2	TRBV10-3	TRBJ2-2	TGTGCCATCAGTACTAGCGTAGGTCCCGGGGAGCTGTTTTTT	CAISTSVGPGELFF
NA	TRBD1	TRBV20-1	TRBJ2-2	TGCAGTGCCCCCTCGTTGACGCGGACAGGGAGGATCGGGGAGCTGTTTTTT	CSAPSLTRTGRIGELFF
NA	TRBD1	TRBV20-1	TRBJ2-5	TGCAGTGCTAGGAGACAGGGGTGGGAGACCCAGTACTTC	CSARRQGWETQYF
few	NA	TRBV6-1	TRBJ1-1	TGTGCCAGCAGTGGCTGGGGTGGAGGGACTGAAGCTTTCTTT	CASSGWGGGTEAFF
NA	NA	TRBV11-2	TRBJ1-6	TGTGCCAGCAGCTTAGAATCTGGTTCACCCCTCCACTTT	CASSLESGSPLHF
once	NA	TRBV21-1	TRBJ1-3	TGTGCCAGCAGAAGGACAGTTCTCTCTGGAAACACCATATATTTT	CASRRTVLSGNTIYF
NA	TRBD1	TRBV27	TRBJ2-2	TGTGTCAGCAGTAGACGACAGGGGGCCGGCACCGGGGAGCTGTTTTTT	CVSSRRQGAGTGELFF
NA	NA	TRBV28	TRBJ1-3	TGTGCCAGCTCGGCAAAAAGTGGTGGAAACACCATATATTTT	CASSAKSGGNTIYF
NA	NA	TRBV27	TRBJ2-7	TGTGCCAGCAGTTTTATGGGGGCTACCTACGAGCAGTACTTC	CASSFMGATYEQYF
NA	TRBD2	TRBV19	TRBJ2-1	TGTGCCAGTAGCTGGGGCGGGAGGGTTACAAATGAGCAGTTCTTC	CASSWGGRVTNEQFF
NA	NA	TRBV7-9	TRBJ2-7	TGTGCCAGCAGCCCTGGGGTAGCCTACGAGCAGTACTTC	CASSPGVAYEQYF
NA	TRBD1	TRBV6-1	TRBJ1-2	TGTGCCAGCAGGCCCGGGACAGGGTTCCCCCTCTATGGCTACACCTTC	CASRPGTGFPLYGYTF